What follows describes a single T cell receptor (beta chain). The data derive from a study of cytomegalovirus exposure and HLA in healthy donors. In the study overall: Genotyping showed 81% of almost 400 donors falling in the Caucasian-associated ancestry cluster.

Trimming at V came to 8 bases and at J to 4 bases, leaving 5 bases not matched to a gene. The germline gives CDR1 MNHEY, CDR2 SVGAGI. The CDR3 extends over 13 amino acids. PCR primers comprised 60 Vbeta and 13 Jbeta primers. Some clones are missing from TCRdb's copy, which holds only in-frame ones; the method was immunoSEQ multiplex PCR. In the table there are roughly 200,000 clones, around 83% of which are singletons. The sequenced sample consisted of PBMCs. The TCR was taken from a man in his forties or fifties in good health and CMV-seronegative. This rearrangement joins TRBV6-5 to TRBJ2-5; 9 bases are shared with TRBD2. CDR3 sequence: CASGSGSRETQYF. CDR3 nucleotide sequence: TGTGCCAGCGGTAGCGGGAGCCGAGAGACCCAGTACTTC.